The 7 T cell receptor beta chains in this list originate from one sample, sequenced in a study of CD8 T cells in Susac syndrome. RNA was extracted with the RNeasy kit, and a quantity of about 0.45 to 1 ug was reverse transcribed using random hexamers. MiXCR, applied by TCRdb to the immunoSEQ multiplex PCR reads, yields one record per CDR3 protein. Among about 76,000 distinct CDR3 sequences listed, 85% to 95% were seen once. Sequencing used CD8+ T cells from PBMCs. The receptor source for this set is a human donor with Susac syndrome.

The CDR3 DNA is TGTGCCAGCAGCCGGGGGCTGACAGGGATTACCGGGGAGCTGTTTTTT. It specifies CASSRGLTGITGELFF. This chain uses TRBV5-6 with TRBJ2-2; D perhaps matches TRBD1 (7 bases). Germline lookup yields CDR1 SGHDT and CDR2 YYEEEE. The CDR3 has 16 residues. Trimming removed 4 bases from V and 5 bases from J, with 18 bases in between.

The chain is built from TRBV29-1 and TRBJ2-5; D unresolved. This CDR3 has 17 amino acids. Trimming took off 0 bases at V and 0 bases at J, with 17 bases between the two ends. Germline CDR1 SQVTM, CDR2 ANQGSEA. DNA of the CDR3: TGCAGCGTTGAAGACCATTTGCGCGCGGCGGACCAAGAGACCCAGTACTTC. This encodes CSVEDHLRAADQETQYF. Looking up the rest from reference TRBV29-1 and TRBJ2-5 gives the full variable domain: SAVISQKPSRDICQRGTSLTIQCQVDSQVTMMFWYRQQPGQSLTLIATANQGSEATYESGFVIDKFPISRPNLTFSTLTVSNMSPEDSSIYLCSVEDHLRAADQETQYFGPGTRLLVL.

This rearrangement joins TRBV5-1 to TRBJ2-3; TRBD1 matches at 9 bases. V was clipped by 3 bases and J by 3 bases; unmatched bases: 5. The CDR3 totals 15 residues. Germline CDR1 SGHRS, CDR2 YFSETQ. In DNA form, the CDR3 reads TGCGCCAGCAGCTCCTGGGACAGGGAGACAGATACGCAGTATTTT. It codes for CASSSWDRETDTQYF.

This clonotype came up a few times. In nucleotides, the CDR3 is TGTGCCAGCAGCGCCAGCGGGAGAAGCTCCTACGAGCAGTACTTC. Its translation is CASSASGRSSYEQYF. The chain couples TRBV7-8 to TRBJ2-7; 8 nucleotides agree with TRBD2. This CDR3 comprises 15 residues. J gave up 0 bases and V 5 bases, and 6 bases lay outside the gene matches. Germline CDR1 SGHVS, CDR2 FQNEAQ.

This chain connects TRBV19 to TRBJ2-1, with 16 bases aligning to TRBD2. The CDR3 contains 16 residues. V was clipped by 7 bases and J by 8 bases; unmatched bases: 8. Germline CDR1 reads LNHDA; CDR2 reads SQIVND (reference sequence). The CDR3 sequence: CASTPQGLAGGYEQFF. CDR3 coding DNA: TGTGCCAGTACCCCTCAGGGACTAGCGGGGGGGTATGAGCAGTTCTTC.

In DNA, the CDR3 is TGTGCCAGCAGCCAGCAGGGACTAGCGGGATACGAGCAGTACTTC. This gives the protein CASSQQGLAGYEQYF. The chain recombines TRBV3-1 with TRBJ2-7, with 13 positions matching TRBD2. The CDR3 has 15 residues. Germline V gene sequence: CDR1 LGHDT, CDR2 YNNKEL (reference sequence). V shed 3 bases and J 4 bases; nucleotides not matched to a gene: 3.

The CDR3 here is CATCRAEAFF. The CDR3, as DNA: TGTGCTACTTGTAGAGCTGAAGCTTTCTTT. This chain connects TRBV12-5 to TRBJ1-1; D uncertain. The CDR3 extends over 10 amino acids. Trimming stripped 10 bases from V and 6 bases from J, with 9 bases between. CDR1 and CDR2 (germline): LGHNT, FRNRAP.